A selection of T cell receptor beta chains follows, all from one sample in a study of cytomegalovirus exposure and HLA in healthy donors. Sequenced by immunoSEQ multiplex PCR; TCRdb stores in-frame clones only, minus some. The sample shows 60,000 to 70,000 clones, over 60% of them seen only once. The sequencing input was PBMCs. The receptors shown here come from a woman in her 50s in good health and CMV-seronegative. CDR3s include the opening cysteine and the closing phenylalanine or tryptophan. D genes are given only for firm matches. Size values are once, few and many counts, or a class for expanded clones, and some rows have none.

j_call d_call v_call clone_size cdr3_aa cdr3_nt
TRBJ2-7 NA TRBV5-4 NA CASSFEGGVIEQYF TGTGCCAGCAGCTTTGAGGGAGGCGTTATCGAGCAGTACTTC
TRBJ1-2 NA TRBV7-2 NA CASSLDQGRSGYTF TGTGCCAGCAGCTTAGATCAGGGGCGAAGCGGCTACACCTTC
TRBJ2-1 NA TRBV5-1 NA CASSLLLGDNEQFF TGCGCCAGCAGCTTGTTACTAGGCGACAATGAGCAGTTCTTC
TRBJ1-2 TRBD1 TRBV5-1 NA CASSEGQGERGYTF TGCGCCAGCAGCGAAGGACAGGGGGAACGGGGCTACACCTTC
TRBJ1-3 NA TRBV9 NA CASSPKTSYSGNTIYF TGTGCCAGCAGCCCAAAGACATCTTACTCTGGAAACACCATATATTTT
TRBJ2-1 TRBD1 TRBV10-3 NA CAIREGQTNEQFF TGTGCCATCAGAGAGGGACAGACCAATGAGCAGTTCTTC
TRBJ1-2 TRBD1 TRBV7-2 NA CASSQLTGFDGYTF TGTGCCAGCAGCCAATTGACAGGGTTCGACGGCTACACCTTC
TRBJ2-7 TRBD2 TRBV28 few CASSFGTSGTYEQYF TGTGCCAGCAGTTTCGGGACTAGCGGAACCTACGAGCAGTACTTC
TRBJ2-7 TRBD1 TRBV27 few CASSLNRGYSYEQYF TGTGCCAGCAGCCTCAACAGGGGATACTCCTACGAGCAGTACTTC
TRBJ2-5 TRBD2 TRBV5-1 NA CASSLWEGLETQYF TGCGCCAGCAGCTTGTGGGAGGGACTAGAGACCCAGTACTTC
TRBJ1-2 NA TRBV28 NA CASSLLAGSYTF TGTGCCAGCAGCTTACTCGCGGGGAGCTACACCTTC
TRBJ2-1 TRBD1 TRBV29-1 few CSAFGQGGNEQFF TGCAGCGCCTTCGGACAGGGCGGGAATGAGCAGTTCTTC
TRBJ2-2 TRBD1 TRBV9 NA CASSVQGVAGELFF TGTGCCAGCAGCGTCCAGGGGGTAGCCGGGGAGCTGTTTTTT
TRBJ2-2 NA TRBV7-2 NA CASSRDWNTGELFF TGTGCCAGCAGTCGGGACTGGAACACCGGGGAGCTGTTTTTT
TRBJ2-1 NA TRBV6-6 few CASLYYNEQFF TGTGCCAGCCTATATTACAATGAGCAGTTCTTC
TRBJ2-3 NA TRBV19 NA CASSKGQYTDTQYF TGTGCCAGTAGTAAAGGACAGTACACAGATACGCAGTATTTT
TRBJ2-5 TRBD1 TRBV7-7 NA CASSLDRDGETQYF TGTGCTAGCAGCTTAGACAGGGACGGAGAGACCCAGTACTTC
TRBJ1-3 NA TRBV7-2 NA CASSPMTSPSGNTIYF TGTGCCAGCAGCCCGATGACAAGCCCCTCTGGAAACACCATATATTTT
TRBJ2-7 TRBD1 TRBV4-2 few CASSQDRLSLYEQYF TGTGCCAGCAGCCAGGACAGGCTTTCTTTGTACGAGCAGTACTTC
TRBJ1-3 NA TRBV30 NA CAWSLERKTARPGTGNTIYF TGTGCCTGGAGTCTCGAAAGAAAGACAGCACGACCTGGAACGGGAAACACCATATATTTT
TRBJ1-2 TRBD1 TRBV5-1 NA CASSRTGQGNYGYTF TGCGCCAGCAGCAGAACGGGACAGGGGAACTATGGCTACACCTTC
TRBJ2-7 TRBD2 TRBV10-3 NA CAIRLAGESYEQYF TGTGCCATCAGGCTAGCGGGAGAATCCTACGAGCAGTACTTC
TRBJ1-2 TRBD1 TRBV6-6 NA CASGEVGGRGMSGYTF TGTGCCAGCGGGGAAGTAGGGGGCAGGGGAATGAGTGGCTACACCTTC
TRBJ1-5 TRBD1 TRBV28 NA CASSGQGWGLSNQPQHF TGTGCCAGCAGTGGACAGGGGTGGGGATTAAGCAATCAGCCCCAGCATTTT
TRBJ1-2 NA TRBV5-6 few CASSLAGASYTF TGTGCCAGCAGCTTGGCTGGGGCGAGCTACACCTTC
TRBJ2-2 NA TRBV6-5 few CASSQVRAGELFF TGTGCCAGCAGCCAAGTTCGGGCCGGGGAGCTGTTTTTT
TRBJ1-1 NA TRBV5-1 NA CASSDAGNTEAFF TGCGCCAGCAGCGATGCAGGGAACACTGAAGCTTTCTTT
TRBJ2-1 TRBD2 TRBV28 NA CASRLTSGRINEQFF TGTGCCAGCAGGCTTACTAGCGGGAGGATTAATGAGCAGTTCTTC
TRBJ2-3 NA TRBV30 NA CAGEGGGGDTQYF TGTGCCGGGGAGGGGGGAGGGGGAGATACGCAGTATTTT
TRBJ1-1 TRBD1 TRBV19 NA CASSFRDSLWEAFF TGTGCCAGTAGTTTCCGGGACAGCCTCTGGGAAGCTTTCTTT
TRBJ2-7 NA TRBV9 NA CASSVGGTSSYEQYF TGTGCCAGCAGCGTAGGTGGGACAAGCTCCTACGAGCAGTACTTC
TRBJ1-5 NA TRBV7-5 NA CARSAYPGGQPQHF TGTGCCAGAAGCGCATATCCGGGGGGTCAGCCCCAGCATTTT
TRBJ1-4 TRBD1 TRBV6-5 medium-sized CASTTGQARQKLFF TGTGCCAGCACCACGGGACAGGCCAGGCAAAAACTGTTTTTT
TRBJ1-2 NA TRBV27 NA CASSLNAATTNYGYTF TGTGCCAGCAGTTTAAACGCGGCAACAACTAACTATGGCTACACCTTC
TRBJ2-1 TRBD1 TRBV6-5 few CASRLTGLNEQFF TGTGCCAGCAGGCTGACAGGGCTCAATGAGCAGTTCTTC
TRBJ2-3 NA TRBV5-4 NA CASSLDGTNTDTQYF TGTGCCAGCAGCTTGGACGGAACTAACACAGATACGCAGTATTTT
TRBJ1-2 NA TRBV19 NA CASNVQPGAYGYTF TGTGCCAGTAATGTGCAGCCTGGGGCCTATGGCTACACCTTC
TRBJ2-2 NA TRBV14 NA CASSYTGTTNTGELFF TGTGCCAGCAGTTATACCGGGACAACGAACACCGGGGAGCTGTTTTTT
TRBJ1-5 TRBD1 TRBV18 NA CASSRDRGPGQPQHF TGTGCCAGCTCACGGGACAGGGGGCCGGGTCAGCCCCAGCATTTT
TRBJ1-2 TRBD1 TRBV28 NA CASIGGEYGYTF TGTGCCAGCATAGGGGGCGAGTATGGCTACACCTTC
TRBJ1-2 NA TRBV28 NA CASSSQSNYGYTF TGTGCCAGCAGTTCCCAGTCAAACTATGGCTACACCTTC
TRBJ2-7 TRBD2 TRBV7-2 few CASSLQRDSFLGQYF TGTGCCAGCAGCTTACAGCGGGACTCCTTCTTAGGGCAGTACTTC
TRBJ1-2 TRBD1 TRBV9 once CASSVLDRGYGYTF TGTGCCAGCAGCGTACTCGACAGGGGGTATGGCTACACCTTC
TRBJ2-1 TRBD2 TRBV6-5 NA CASSRSGSPYNEQFF TGTGCCAGCAGTCGTAGCGGGAGCCCCTACAATGAGCAGTTCTTC
TRBJ2-7 TRBD2 TRBV11-3 NA CASSLAQRGYEQYF TGTGCCAGCAGCTTAGCCCAGCGGGGATACGAGCAGTACTTC
TRBJ1-3 NA TRBV7-2 few CASSLTISGNTIYF TGTGCCAGCAGCTTAACTATCTCTGGAAACACCATATATTTT
TRBJ1-3 NA TRBV30 NA CASQDSGNTIYF TGTGCCTCCCAGGACTCTGGAAACACCATATATTTT
TRBJ2-3 TRBD1 TRBV7-2 NA CASSPDRTSTDTQYF TGTGCCAGCAGCCCGGACAGGACCAGCACAGATACGCAGTATTTT
TRBJ2-1 NA TRBV14 NA CASSHRLIPPYEQFF TGTGCCAGCAGCCACCGACTAATCCCCCCCTATGAGCAGTTCTTC
TRBJ1-4 NA TRBV27 NA CASSSTWVLGQTNEKLFF TGTGCCAGCAGTAGTACGTGGGTCTTGGGACAAACTAATGAAAAACTGTTTTTT
TRBJ1-4 NA TRBV5-6 NA CASSWETGPEKLFF TGTGCCAGCAGCTGGGAGACAGGACCTGAAAAACTGTTTTTT
TRBJ2-1 NA TRBV19 NA CASSIGLGSYNEQFF TGTGCCAGTAGTATAGGACTCGGTTCCTACAATGAGCAGTTCTTC
TRBJ2-1 TRBD2 TRBV11-3 NA CASSPPSGRADNEQFF TGTGCCAGCAGCCCACCTAGCGGGAGGGCGGACAATGAGCAGTTCTTC
TRBJ1-4 NA TRBV5-1 NA CASSLVSTRGEKLFF TGCGCCAGCAGCTTGGTCTCAACCAGGGGTGAAAAACTGTTTTTT